This is a list of T cell receptor beta chains from one sample in a study of T cells in narcolepsy. Sequenced by immunoSEQ multiplex PCR; TCRdb stores in-frame clones only, minus some. The sample has approximately 25,000 clones, around 63% seen once; the top ten hold around 12%. The material sequenced was memory (CD45RA-) CD4+ T cells from blood. Receptor source: a human donor in good health. CDR3s include the opening cysteine and the closing phenylalanine or tryptophan. The D gene is left open where the match is weak.

d_gene | j_gene | v_gene | CDR3aa
NA | TRBJ1-5 | TRBV2 | CASSFEGLSNQPQHF
NA | TRBJ2-3 | TRBV6-6 | CASSYGATDTQYF
NA | TRBJ2-7 | TRBV5-1 | CASSLERGSYEQYF
NA | TRBJ2-6 | TRBV4-3 | CASSQDTSSGANVLTF
TRBD1 | TRBJ2-2 | TRBV9 | CASSGPGTANTGELFF
NA | TRBJ1-6 | TRBV2 | CASSSQGGNSPLHF
NA | TRBJ1-3 | TRBV5-1 | CASRPSTFGNTIYF
NA | TRBJ2-2 | TRBV30 | CAWNAGGLGELFF
NA | TRBJ2-1 | TRBV5-4 | CASSSNRRDEQFF
NA | TRBJ2-1 | TRBV11-2 | CASSLGGSFYNEQFF
TRBD1 | TRBJ2-4 | TRBV28 | CASSLDRAAKNIQYF
TRBD1 | TRBJ2-5 | TRBV5-4 | CASSFGQGTETQYF
NA | TRBJ2-4 | TRBV6-1 | CASSEALKLAKNIQYF
TRBD1 | TRBJ1-2 | TRBV4-1 | CASSQLSGTENYGYTF
TRBD2 | TRBJ2-1 | TRBV4-1 | CASSRFRGGDNEQFF
NA | TRBJ1-2 | TRBV28 | CASGDSYYGYTF
TRBD2 | TRBJ2-1 | TRBV11-3 | CASSRGLAGSYNEQFF
TRBD1 | TRBJ1-6 | TRBV2 | CASTGQGDSPLHF
NA | TRBJ1-2 | TRBV6-5 | CASSYSRKGEGYTF
TRBD1 | TRBJ1-4 | TRBV25-1 | CASSEPGTAIEKLFF
NA | TRBJ2-1 | TRBV9 | CASSVTGQYNEQFF
NA | TRBJ2-5 | TRBV21-1 | CASSGRGNQRGTQYF
NA | TRBJ2-4 | TRBV28 | CASTSTEGFNIQYF
NA | TRBJ1-6 | TRBV18 | CASSPRASYNSPLHF
NA | TRBJ1-2 | TRBV5-6 | CASSLVVNTDGYTF
NA | TRBJ2-3 | TRBV29-1 | CSVSLSGAFTDTQYF
NA | TRBJ1-3 | TRBV30 | CAWSARTSSGNTIYF
TRBD1 | TRBJ2-2 | TRBV2 | CASSYRGVGTGELFF
TRBD1 | TRBJ2-2 | TRBV30 | CAWREGQGGTGELFF
TRBD1 | TRBJ1-2 | TRBV6-5 | CASSQGQGASGYTF
NA | TRBJ2-7 | TRBV6-1 | CASSFKYEQYF
NA | TRBJ2-3 | TRBV6-6 | CASSLQTSSQYF
NA | TRBJ1-4 | TRBV9 | CASSPTDGRGEKLFF
TRBD2 | TRBJ2-5 | TRBV7-7 | CASSPGLGLVETQYF
NA | TRBJ1-4 | TRBV5-5 | CASSRKVGVGTNEKLFF
TRBD2 | TRBJ2-5 | TRBV29-1 | CSVDTSGGGETQYF
NA | TRBJ1-5 | TRBV6-1 | CASRLQGVAGVPQHF
NA | TRBJ2-7 | TRBV2 | CASRREAGTKLFYEQYF
TRBD1 | TRBJ1-2 | TRBV7-9 | CASRPTGFGYTF
NA | TRBJ2-5 | TRBV29-1 | CSVGGTYKETQYF
TRBD1 | TRBJ2-7 | TRBV6-1 | CASTGLETGGNEQYF
NA | TRBJ2-2 | TRBV29-1 | CTNGELFF
TRBD1 | TRBJ1-2 | TRBV6-6 | CASSITGVGYGYTF
NA | TRBJ2-7 | TRBV2 | CATAQFYEQYF
NA | TRBJ1-2 | TRBV9 | CASSPTLAEYYGYTF
NA | TRBJ2-7 | TRBV7-8 | CASSPQGGDPTIYEQYF
TRBD2 | TRBJ2-1 | TRBV6-1 | CASSMSGSPLNEQFF
TRBD2 | TRBJ2-3 | TRBV19 | CASNPSGGLVRSDTQYF